The 13 T cell receptor beta chains listed next were all sequenced from one sample in a study of T-cell memory formation after mild COVID-19. TCRdb reprocessed the 5' RACE reads with MiXCR, giving one entry per CDR3 protein. The sample yields 450,000 or so distinct CDR3 sequences, about 23% seen once. The specimen was PBMCs or a T cell subset sorted from them (not recorded which). These TCRs come from an adult woman who had mild COVID-19 (a few samples of this study predate the infection). Cell type and time point are not known.

This clonotype showed up just a few times. The chain joins TRBV7-2 to TRBJ1-1, with 7 nucleotides matching TRBD1. This CDR3 is 14 amino acids long. Germline values: CDR1 SGHTA, CDR2 FQGNSA. J was trimmed by 1 base and V by 5 bases; bases with no gene match: 4. The CDR3 loop reads CASSGGQWNTEAFF. In DNA form, the CDR3 reads TGTGCCAGCAGCGGGGGACAGTGGAACACTGAAGCTTTCTTT. Full variable domain (remainder filled in from reference TRBV7-2 and TRBJ1-1): GAGVSQSPSNKVTEKGKDVELRCDPISGHTALYWYRQSLGQGLEFLIYFQGNSAPDKSGLPSDRFSAERTGGSVSTLTIQRTQQEDSAVYLCASSGGQWNTEAFFGQGTRLTVV.

The chain is built from TRBV7-3 and TRBJ2-2, with D possibly TRBD2 on 6 matching bases. Trimming stripped 2 bases from V and 1 base from J, with 17 bases between. The CDR3 is made up of 18 amino acids. The germline V gene encodes CDR1 SGHTA and CDR2 FQGTGA. CDR3 protein: CASSLLPSAGMNTGELFF. CDR3 nucleotides: TGTGCCAGCAGCTTATTGCCTAGCGCGGGCATGAACACCGGGGAGCTGTTTTTT.

The chain links TRBV30 to TRBJ1-2; TRBD1 might be the D (6 bases). The CDR3 extends over 13 amino acids. CDR1 and CDR2 (germline): GTSNPN, SVGIG (reference sequence). V was clipped by 1 base and J by 5 bases, with 11 bases between them. CDR3 loop: CAWSADSPYGYTF. The CDR3 DNA is TGTGCCTGGAGTGCGGACAGTCCATATGGCTACACCTTC.

As concerns this clonotype: The junction shows a germline mismatch at one end, possibly a read error. The V and J genes are TRBV6-5 and TRBJ2-2; 10 bases line up with TRBD2. Germline loops: CDR1 MNHEY, CDR2 SVGAGI. CDR3 length: 14 amino acids. CDR3 nucleotide sequence: TGTGCCAGCAGCACTAGCGGGAACTCCGGGGAGCTGTTTTTT. Protein: CASSTSGNSGELFF.

This clonotype turned up a few times. This CDR3 is CASSLGQTMNTEAFF. The CDR3 coding sequence is TGTGCCAGCAGCCTCGGACAGACCATGAACACTGAAGCTTTCTTT. The gene calls are TRBV6-5 and TRBJ1-1; a weak D match, TRBD1 (6 bases). V lost 6 bases, J lost 0 bases, and 14 bases lay in between. The V gene's germline CDR1 is MNHEY and CDR2 SVGAGI. The CDR3 is 15 residues long.

This sequence joins TRBV7-2 and TRBJ1-1; 7 bases are shared with TRBD1. The V gene's germline CDR1 is SGHTA and CDR2 FQGNSA. The V and J ends lost 6 bases and 1 base, in that order; junction bases with no gene match: 8. This CDR3 spans 15 amino acids. The CDR3 here is CASRQMTGRNTEAFF. The CDR3 region has the DNA TGTGCCAGCAGGCAGATGACAGGGAGGAACACTGAAGCTTTCTTT. The whole variable domain, remainder taken from reference TRBV7-2 and TRBJ1-1, is GAGVSQSPSNKVTEKGKDVELRCDPISGHTALYWYRQSLGQGLEFLIYFQGNSAPDKSGLPSDRFSAERTGGSVSTLTIQRTQQEDSAVYLCASRQMTGRNTEAFFGQGTRLTVV.

This chain joins TRBV9 and TRBJ1-4, with a tentative D call TRBD1 (5 bases). The CDR3 contains 13 residues. V was clipped by 2 bases and J by 4 bases, with 6 bases between them. Germline V gene lookup returns CDR1 SGDLS and CDR2 YYNGEE. The CDR3 bases are TGTGCCAGCAGCGTTGACAGTAATGAAAAACTGTTTTTT. Its translation: CASSVDSNEKLFF.

This clonotype has only a few counts. This rearrangement joins TRBV9 to TRBJ2-5; 7 nucleotides match TRBD2. Trimming at V came to 2 bases and at J to 2 bases, leaving 3 bases not matched to a gene. The CDR3 extends over 14 amino acids. CDR1 and CDR2 (germline): SGDLS, YYNGEE. This CDR3 is CASSVAGVQETQYF. The DNA of the CDR3 is TGTGCCAGCAGCGTGGCGGGGGTTCAAGAGACCCAGTACTTC.

The CDR3 DNA sequence: TGTGCCAGCAGTGAAAGAGTGAGCGGGAGCTACAACGAGCAGTACTTC. This codes for CASSERVSGSYNEQYF. The chain carries TRBV2 and TRBJ2-7, with 8 bases that match TRBD2. The CDR3 length is 16 residues. Germline CDR1 reads SNHLY; CDR2 reads FYNNEI. J was trimmed by 5 bases and V by 2 bases; bases with no gene match: 11.

Many counts were recorded for this clonotype. This chain uses TRBV24-1 with TRBJ2-1; 12 bases are shared with TRBD2. V shed 4 bases, J shed 7 bases, and the junction held 7 bases outside the gene matches. Germline V gene lookup returns CDR1 KGHDR and CDR2 SFDVKD. The CDR3 sequence is 16 residues long. The CDR3, as DNA: TGTGCCACCAGTGAGACCGCTAGCGGGAGGGGTAATGAGCAGTTCTTC. Translation gives CATSETASGRGNEQFF.

The table lists this clonotype with a few counts. The rearrangement uses TRBV23-1 and TRBJ2-5; D remains ambiguous. TRBV23-1 is identified as an open reading frame with a role that is uncertain. Trimming took 0 bases from V and 3 from J, leaving 14 bases between them. The CDR3 spans 16 residues. The CDR3 DNA is TGCGCCAGCAGTCAATCGCAGGTCGACCTAGAAGAGACCCAGTACTTC. Translated, it gives CASSQSQVDLEETQYF.

The rearrangement joins TRBV25-1 to TRBJ2-1; 10 nucleotides match TRBD1. CDR3 length equals 20 residues. CDR1 and CDR2 (germline): MGHDK, SYGVNS. V shed 4 bases, J shed 0 bases, and the junction held 15 bases outside the gene matches. For the CDR3, the DNA is TGTGCCAGCAGTGGAACTTATGGGGACAGGGGCATAAGCTCCTACAATGAGCAGTTCTTC. It translates to CASSGTYGDRGISSYNEQFF.

This clonotype was counted a single time. The V gene is TRBV30, the J gene TRBJ1-1; TRBD1 matches at 9 bases. CDR1 and CDR2 (germline): GTSNPN, SVGIG (reference sequence). The length of the CDR3 is 15 residues. V lost 0 bases to trimming and J lost 5 bases; unmatched junction nucleotides: 7. The CDR3 DNA reads as TGTGCCTGGAGTGTACATGTGACAGGGGGGACTGAAGCTTTCTTT. Amino acids: CAWSVHVTGGTEAFF.